This TCR beta chain was documented in a study of blood T cells in healthy people across ages. A second roughly 6 to 11 cycle PCR used barcoded and J-beta primers. Each CDR3 protein gets one entry after TCRdb re-called the 5' RACE reads with MiXCR. The data contain about 570,000 distinct CDR3 sequences, over 25% of them singletons. These data are also associated with another study on T cells of mothers and their children.

The source is a boy between 2 and 10 years old in good health. Material: blood.

The CDR3 coding sequence is TGCGCCAGCAGCCAAGAGGCCCTACAGGGGCTGAACACTGAAGCTTTCTTT. This sequence encodes CASSQEALQGLNTEAFF. The chain links TRBV4-3 to TRBJ1-1; the match to TRBD1 covers 7 bases. Germline values: CDR1 LGHNA, CDR2 YSLEER. Losses at the gene ends were 0 bases for V and 0 bases for J; bases not matched to a gene: 7. The CDR3 is 17 amino acids.